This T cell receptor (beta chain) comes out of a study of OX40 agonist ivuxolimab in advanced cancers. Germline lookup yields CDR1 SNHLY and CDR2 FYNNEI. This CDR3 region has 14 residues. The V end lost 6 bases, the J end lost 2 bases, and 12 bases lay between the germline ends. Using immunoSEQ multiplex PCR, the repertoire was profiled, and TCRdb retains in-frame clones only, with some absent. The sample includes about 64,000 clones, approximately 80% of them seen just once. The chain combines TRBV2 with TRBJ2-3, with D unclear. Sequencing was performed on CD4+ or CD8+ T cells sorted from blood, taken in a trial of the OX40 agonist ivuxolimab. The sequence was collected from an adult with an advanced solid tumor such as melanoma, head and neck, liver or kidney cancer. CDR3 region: CASSANMVTDTQYF. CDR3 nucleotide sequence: TGTGCCAGCAGCGCAAATATGGTCACAGATACGCAGTATTTT.